This T cell receptor beta chain stems from a study of STAT3 mutations in large granular lymphocyte leukemia. Study-level points and caveats: Every T-LGLL patient had at least one immunodominant TCRbeta clonotype. Differing intervals and regimens complicate linking therapy response to clone burden.

About this clone itself: Its antigen is not known.

CDR1 SEHNR and CDR2 FQNEAQ come from the germline V gene (reference sequence). CDR3 length: 15 residues. Germline trimming cut 5 bases from V and 7 bases from J; bases unmatched to any gene: 13. Average productive template count per sample was about 40,000. Produced via immunoSEQ multiplex PCR; TCRdb's table is partial and in-frame only. The table records about 20,000 clones, 92% of them present only once. Sample: peripheral blood mononuclear cells. V is TRBV7-9 and J is TRBJ2-7; TRBD2 agrees at 8 bases. This sequence was found in a man aged 55-75 years with T-cell large granular lymphocyte leukemia. Some clones in this sample may be carry-over from other donors' samples. The CDR3 nucleotides read TGTGCCAGCAGCCCCTCGCCGGGGGCGGGGGGTGAGCAGTACTTC. Its translation: CASSPSPGAGGEQYF.